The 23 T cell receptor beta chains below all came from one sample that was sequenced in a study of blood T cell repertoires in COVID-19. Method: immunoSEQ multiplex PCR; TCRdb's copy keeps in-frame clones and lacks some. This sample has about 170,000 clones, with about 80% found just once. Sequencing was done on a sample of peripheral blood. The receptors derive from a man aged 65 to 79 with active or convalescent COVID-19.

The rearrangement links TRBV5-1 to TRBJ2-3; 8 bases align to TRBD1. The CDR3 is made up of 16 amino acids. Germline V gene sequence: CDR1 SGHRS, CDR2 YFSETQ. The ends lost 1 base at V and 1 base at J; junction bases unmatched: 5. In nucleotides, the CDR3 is TGCGCCAGCAGCTTGAGTGGGACAGGCCGCACAGATACGCAGTATTTT. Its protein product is CASSLSGTGRTDTQYF.

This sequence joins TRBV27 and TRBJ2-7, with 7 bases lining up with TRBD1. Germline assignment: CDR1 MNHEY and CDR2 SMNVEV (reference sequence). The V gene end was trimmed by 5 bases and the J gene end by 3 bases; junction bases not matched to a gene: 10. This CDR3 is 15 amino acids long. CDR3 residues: CASSAMTGSNYEQYF. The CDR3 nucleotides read TGTGCCAGCAGTGCTATGACAGGGTCTAACTACGAGCAGTACTTC.

CDR3 residues: CASSQYRGLGYTF. The CDR3 DNA is TGTGCCAGCAGCCAATACAGGGGGCTGGGCTACACCTTC. The chain carries TRBV3-1 (or the pseudogene TRBV3-2) and TRBJ1-2; 9 positions agree with TRBD1. Germline V gives CDR1 LGHDT, CDR2 YNNKEL (reference sequence). The CDR3 sequence is 13 residues long. V lost 2 bases, J lost 8 bases, and 3 bases stayed unmatched.

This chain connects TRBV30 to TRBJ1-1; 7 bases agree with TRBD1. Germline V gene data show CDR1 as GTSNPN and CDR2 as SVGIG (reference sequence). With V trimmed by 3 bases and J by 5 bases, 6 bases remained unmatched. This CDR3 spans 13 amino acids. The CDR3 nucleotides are TGTGCCTGGAGGGAACAGGGGAATACTGAAGCTTTCTTT. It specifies CAWREQGNTEAFF.

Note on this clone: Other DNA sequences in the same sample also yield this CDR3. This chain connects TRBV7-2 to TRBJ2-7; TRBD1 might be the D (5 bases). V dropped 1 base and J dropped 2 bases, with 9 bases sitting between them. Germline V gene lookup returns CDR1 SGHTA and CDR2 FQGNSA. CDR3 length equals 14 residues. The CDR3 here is CASSLVAGTYEQYF. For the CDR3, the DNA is TGTGCCAGCAGCTTAGTTGCAGGGACCTACGAGCAGTACTTC.

The CDR3 is CASSFGPNYGYTF. Here the CDR3 DNA reads TGTGCCAGCAGTTTTGGCCCTAACTATGGCTACACCTTC. The gene calls are TRBV6-4 and TRBJ1-2; D gene ambiguous. CDR1 MRHNA and CDR2 SNTAGT come from the germline V gene. V was trimmed by 5 bases and J by 0 bases, leaving 7 bases between them. The CDR3 spans 13 residues.

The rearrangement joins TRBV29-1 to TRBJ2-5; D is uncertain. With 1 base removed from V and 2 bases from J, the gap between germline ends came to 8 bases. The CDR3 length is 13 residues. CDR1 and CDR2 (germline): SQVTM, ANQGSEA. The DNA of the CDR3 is TGCAGCGTTGAAGGGGTCAGGCAAGAGACCCAGTACTTC. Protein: CSVEGVRQETQYF.

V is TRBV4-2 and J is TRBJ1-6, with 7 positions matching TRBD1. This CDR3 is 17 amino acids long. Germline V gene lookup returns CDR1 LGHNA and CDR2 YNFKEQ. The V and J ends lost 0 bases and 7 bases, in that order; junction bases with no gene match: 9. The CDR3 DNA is TGTGCCAGCAGCCAAGAAGGGGAGACAGGGAACAATTCACCCCTCCACTTT. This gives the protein CASSQEGETGNNSPLHF.

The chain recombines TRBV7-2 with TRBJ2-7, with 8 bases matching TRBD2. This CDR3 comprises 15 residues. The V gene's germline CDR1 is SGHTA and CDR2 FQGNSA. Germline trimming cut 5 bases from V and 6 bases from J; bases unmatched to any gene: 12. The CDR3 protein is CASSPAGTSITEQYF. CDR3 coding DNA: TGTGCCAGCAGCCCCGCCGGGACTAGTATCACCGAGCAGTACTTC. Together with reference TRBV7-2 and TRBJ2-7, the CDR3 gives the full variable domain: GAGVSQSPSNKVTEKGKDVELRCDPISGHTALYWYRQSLGQGLEFLIYFQGNSAPDKSGLPSDRFSAERTGGSVSTLTIQRTQQEDSAVYLCASSPAGTSITEQYFGPGTRLTVT.

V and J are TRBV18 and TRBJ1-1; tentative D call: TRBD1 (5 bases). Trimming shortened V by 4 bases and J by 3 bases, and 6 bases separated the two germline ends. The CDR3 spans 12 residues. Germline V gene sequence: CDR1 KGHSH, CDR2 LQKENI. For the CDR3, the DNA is TGTGCCAGCTCACGGGGGGACACTGAAGCTTTCTTT. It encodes CASSRGDTEAFF.

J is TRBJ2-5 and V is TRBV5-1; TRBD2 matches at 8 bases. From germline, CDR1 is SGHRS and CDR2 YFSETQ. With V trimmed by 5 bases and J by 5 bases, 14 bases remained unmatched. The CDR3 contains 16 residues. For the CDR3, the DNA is TGCGCCAGCAGTGGACGGGGGGGGCCCCCAGGGGAGACCCAGTACTTC. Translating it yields CASSGRGGPPGETQYF.

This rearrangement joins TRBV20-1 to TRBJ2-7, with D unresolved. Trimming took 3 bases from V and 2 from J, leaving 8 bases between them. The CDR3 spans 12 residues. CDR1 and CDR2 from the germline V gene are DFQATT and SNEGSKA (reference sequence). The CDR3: CSASAPAYEQYF. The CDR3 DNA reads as TGCAGTGCTAGTGCCCCAGCCTACGAGCAGTACTTC.

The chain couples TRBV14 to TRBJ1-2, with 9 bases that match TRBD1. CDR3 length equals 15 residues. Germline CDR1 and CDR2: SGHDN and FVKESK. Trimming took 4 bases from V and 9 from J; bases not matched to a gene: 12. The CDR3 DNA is TGTGCCAGCAGCCCCTCAGGGGACAGGGCTGTGAGCTACACCTTC. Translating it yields CASSPSGDRAVSYTF.

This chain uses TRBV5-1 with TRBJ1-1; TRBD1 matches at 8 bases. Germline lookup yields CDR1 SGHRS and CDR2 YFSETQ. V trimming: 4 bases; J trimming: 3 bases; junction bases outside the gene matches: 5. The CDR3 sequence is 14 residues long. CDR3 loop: CASSHGQGHTEAFF. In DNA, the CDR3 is TGCGCCAGCAGCCACGGACAGGGCCACACTGAAGCTTTCTTT.

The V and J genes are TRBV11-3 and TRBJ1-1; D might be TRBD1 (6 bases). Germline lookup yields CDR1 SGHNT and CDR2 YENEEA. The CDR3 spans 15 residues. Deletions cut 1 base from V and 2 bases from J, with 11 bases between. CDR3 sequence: CASSLGGGPNTEAFF. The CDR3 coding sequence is TGTGCCAGCAGCTTAGGGGGGGGCCCTAACACTGAAGCTTTCTTT.

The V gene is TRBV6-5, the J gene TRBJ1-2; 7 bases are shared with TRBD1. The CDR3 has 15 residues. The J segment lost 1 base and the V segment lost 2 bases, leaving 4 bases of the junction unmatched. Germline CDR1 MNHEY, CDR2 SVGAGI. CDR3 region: CASSYTGASNYGYTF. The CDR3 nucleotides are TGTGCCAGCAGTTACACAGGGGCGAGTAACTATGGCTACACCTTC.

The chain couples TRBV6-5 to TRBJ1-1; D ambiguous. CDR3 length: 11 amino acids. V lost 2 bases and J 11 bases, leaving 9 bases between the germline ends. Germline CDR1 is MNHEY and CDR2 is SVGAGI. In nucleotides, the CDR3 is TGTGCCAGCAGTTACGGCGGGCGGGCTTTCTTT. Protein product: CASSYGGRAFF.

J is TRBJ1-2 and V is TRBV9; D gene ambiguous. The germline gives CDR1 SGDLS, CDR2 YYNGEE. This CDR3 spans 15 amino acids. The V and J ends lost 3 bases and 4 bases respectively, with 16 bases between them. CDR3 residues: CASSATQAGGYGYTF. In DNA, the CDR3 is TGTGCCAGCAGCGCAACCCAGGCGGGAGGCTATGGCTACACCTTC.

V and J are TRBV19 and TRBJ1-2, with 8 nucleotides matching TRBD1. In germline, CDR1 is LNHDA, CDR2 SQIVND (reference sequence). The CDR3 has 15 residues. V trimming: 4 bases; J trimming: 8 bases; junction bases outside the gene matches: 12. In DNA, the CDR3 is TGTGCCAGTAGTAACCGGGACAGGCGAGGTCGGGGCTACACCTTC. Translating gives CASSNRDRRGRGYTF.

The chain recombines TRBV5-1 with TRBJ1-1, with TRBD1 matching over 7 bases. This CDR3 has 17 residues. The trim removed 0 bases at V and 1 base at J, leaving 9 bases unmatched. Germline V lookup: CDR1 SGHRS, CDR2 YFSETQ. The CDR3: CASSLGIRGRENTEAFF. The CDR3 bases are TGCGCCAGCAGCTTGGGTATAAGGGGGCGCGAGAACACTGAAGCTTTCTTT.

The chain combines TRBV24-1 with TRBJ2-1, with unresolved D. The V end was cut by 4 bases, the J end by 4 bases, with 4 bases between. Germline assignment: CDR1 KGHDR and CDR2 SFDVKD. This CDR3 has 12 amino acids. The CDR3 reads CATSDPYNEQFF. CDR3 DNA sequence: TGTGCCACCAGTGACCCTTACAATGAGCAGTTCTTC.

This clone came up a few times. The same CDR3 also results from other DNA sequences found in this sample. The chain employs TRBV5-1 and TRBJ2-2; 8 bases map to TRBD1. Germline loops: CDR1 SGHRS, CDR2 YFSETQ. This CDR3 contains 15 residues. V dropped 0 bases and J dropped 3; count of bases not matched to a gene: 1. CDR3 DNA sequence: TGCGCCAGCAGCTTGGGACAGGGGTACACCGGGGAGCTGTTTTTT. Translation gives CASSLGQGYTGELFF.

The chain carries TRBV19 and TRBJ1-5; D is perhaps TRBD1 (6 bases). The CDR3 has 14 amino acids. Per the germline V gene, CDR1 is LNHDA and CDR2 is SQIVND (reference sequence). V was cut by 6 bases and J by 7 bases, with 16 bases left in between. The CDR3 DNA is TGTGCCAGTAGGGACAGTGCCTCCGGACAGCCCCAGCATTTT. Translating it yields CASRDSASGQPQHF.